Listed here are 27 T cell receptor beta chains from one sample, sequenced in a study of CD8 T cells in ankylosing spondylitis. TCRdb redid the calling of the 5' RACE reads with MiXCR, one entry per CDR3 protein. The table has about 230,000 distinct CDR3 sequences, less than 9.5% seen once. The specimen was blood, either unsorted or a sorted T cell fraction (not recorded which). These receptors were taken from a female donor with ankylosing spondylitis or in good health (not recorded which).

This clonotype showed up many times. CDR3 nucleotide sequence: TGCAGTGCTGGGACAGGCGGGCCCGAGACCCAGTACTTC. This encodes CSAGTGGPETQYF. The rearrangement links TRBV20-1 to TRBJ2-5; 8 nucleotides line up with TRBD1. Per germline, CDR1 DFQATT and CDR2 SNEGSKA (reference sequence). This CDR3 is 13 amino acids long. The J segment lost 5 bases and the V segment lost 5 bases, leaving 7 bases of the junction unmatched.

This clonotype has a handful of counts. A read error is possible here, since a much larger clone lies one base away. The V call is TRBV6-2 or TRBV6-3, the J call TRBJ1-2; possibly TRBD1 for D (6 bases). The CDR3 totals 14 residues. Germline CDR1 reads MNHEY; CDR2 reads SVGEGT. The CDR3 DNA is TGTGCCAGCAGTTCCGGACAGCCCGTCTATGGCCACACCTTC. It translates to CASSSGQPVYGHTF.

This clonotype has just a few counts. J is TRBJ2-1 and V is TRBV30; the D gene is possibly TRBD2 (5 bases). There are 13 residues in the CDR3. Germline V lookup: CDR1 GTSNPN, CDR2 SVGIG (reference sequence). Trimming removed 8 bases at V and 4 bases at J, with 15 bases between. CDR3 loop: CAILAGGYNEQFF. Here the CDR3 DNA reads TGTGCCATCCTAGCAGGAGGTTACAATGAGCAGTTCTTC.

This sequence joins TRBV12-3 or TRBV12-4 and TRBJ1-4, with 8 bases matching TRBD1. This CDR3 is built from 14 residues. Trimming at V came to 2 bases and at J to 8 bases, leaving 4 bases not matched to a gene. This chain's CDR3 is CASSLITGGEKLFF. DNA of the CDR3: TGTGCCAGCAGTTTAATCACAGGGGGGGAAAAACTGTTTTTT.

Ten or more counts support this clonotype. This chain connects TRBV15 to TRBJ1-3; D not certain. CDR3 size: 14 residues. The germline gives CDR1 LNHNV, CDR2 YYDKDF (reference sequence). V was trimmed by 11 bases and J by 0 bases, leaving 14 bases between them. CDR3 DNA: TGTGCCGCGAGGACGGGGAGCTCTGGAAACACCATATATTTT. This encodes CAARTGSSGNTIYF.

This clonotype was counted ten times or more. The V call is TRBV7-2, the J call TRBJ2-5; 9 bases line up with TRBD1. CDR3 length: 14 amino acids. Germline trimming cut 7 bases from V and 4 bases from J; bases unmatched to any gene: 7. Germline V gives CDR1 SGHTA, CDR2 FQGNSA. The CDR3 nucleotides are TGTGCCAGCACCCAACAGGGGGCACGAGAGACCCAGTACTTC. Translated: CASTQQGARETQYF.

This clonotype was recorded at least ten times. This chain connects TRBV5-5 to TRBJ2-7, with D perhaps TRBD1 (5 bases). Germline V gene lookup returns CDR1 SGHKS and CDR2 YYEKEE (reference sequence). This CDR3 region has 14 residues. V lost 4 bases and J 5 bases, leaving 16 bases between the germline ends. The CDR3 coding sequence is TGTGCCAGCAGCGCCTTAAGGGGTTCGGACGAGCAGTACTTC. Residues: CASSALRGSDEQYF.

This clonotype was found many times. The chain carries TRBV9 and TRBJ2-5; D could derive from TRBD1 or TRBD2 (5 bases each). Trimming removed 3 bases from V and 7 bases from J, with 19 bases in between. The CDR3 loop spans 15 amino acids. The germline V gene encodes CDR1 SGDLS and CDR2 YYNGEE. The CDR3 region is CASSDRDGGIGTQYF. The CDR3 coding sequence is TGTGCCAGCAGCGACCGGGACGGTGGTATTGGGACCCAGTACTTC.

CDR3 coding DNA: TGTGCCAGCAGCACAGGGGAGGAGTCCTACGAGCAGTACTTC. Residues: CASSTGEESYEQYF. The chain couples TRBV5-4 to TRBJ2-7, with a tentative D call TRBD1 (7 bases). This CDR3 is built from 14 residues. V was cut by 4 bases and J by 1 base, with 12 bases left in between. CDR1 and CDR2 from the germline V gene are SGHNT and YYREEE (reference sequence).

This clonotype was counted ten times or more. V is TRBV28 and J is TRBJ2-6; D is undetermined. V lost 3 bases and J lost 4, with 13 bases in between. Germline loops: CDR1 MDHEN, CDR2 SYDVKM. The CDR3 has 16 amino acids. The CDR3 sequence: CASSFVPPEGANVLTF. The CDR3 DNA reads as TGTGCCAGCAGTTTTGTCCCACCTGAGGGGGCCAACGTCCTGACTTTC. The full variable domain, in which reference TRBV28 and TRBJ2-6 provide the parts outside the CDR3, is DVKVTQSSRYLVKRTGEKVFLECVQDMDHENMFWYRQDPGLGLRLIYFSYDVKMKEKGDIPEGYSVSREKKERFSLILESASTNQTSMYLCASSFVPPEGANVLTFGAGSRLTVL.

Many counts were recorded for this clonotype. This chain links TRBV10-3 with TRBJ1-1; TRBD1 aligns across 8 bases. Germline CDR1 ENHRY, CDR2 SYGVKD. This CDR3 contains 15 residues. V shed 6 bases, J shed 2 bases, and the junction held 8 bases outside the gene matches. CDR3 coding DNA: TGTGCCATCAGGGAGACAGGGGAAGGAAACACTGAAGCTTTCTTT. Translation: CAIRETGEGNTEAFF.

This clonotype was seen ten or more times. J is TRBJ1-3 and V is TRBV9, with 8 positions matching TRBD1. Trimming removed 3 bases from V and 2 bases from J; junction bases left unmatched: 10. The CDR3 runs 17 residues. Germline values: CDR1 SGDLS, CDR2 YYNGEE. The CDR3 protein is CASSAEPQGAAGNTIYF. DNA for the CDR3: TGTGCCAGCAGCGCAGAACCTCAGGGGGCGGCTGGAAACACCATATATTTT.

This clonotype came up many times. V gene TRBV12-3 or TRBV12-4 combines with J gene TRBJ2-7; D is unclear. The CDR3 runs to 14 residues. V was trimmed by 2 bases and J by 1 base, leaving 9 bases between them. Here the CDR3 DNA reads TGTGCCAGCAGTTTATCCCATAGATCCTACGAGCAGTACTTC. It encodes CASSLSHRSYEQYF.

This clonotype occurred many times. The V gene is TRBV4-3, the J gene TRBJ1-1; the match to TRBD1 covers 11 bases. Trimming removed 4 bases from V and 5 bases from J; junction bases left unmatched: 6. Germline CDR1 LGHNA, CDR2 YSLEER. This CDR3 is built from 15 residues. CDR3 coding DNA: TGCGCCAGCAGCCGGACCGGGACAGGGGGGACTGAAGCTTTCTTT. Its protein product is CASSRTGTGGTEAFF.

The chain has TRBV2 and TRBJ2-2, with a tentative D call TRBD2 (6 bases). Trimming removed 6 bases at V and 6 bases at J, with 8 bases between. Germline V gene lookup returns CDR1 SNHLY and CDR2 FYNNEI. The length of the CDR3 is 12 residues. CDR3 sequence reads: CASRRDSGELFF. For the CDR3, the DNA is TGTGCCAGCAGGCGGGATTCCGGGGAGCTGTTTTTT.

This clonotype has ten or more counts. The chain employs TRBV12-3 or TRBV12-4 and TRBJ2-5; D possibly corresponds to TRBD2 (6 bases). V was shortened by 5 bases and J by 7 bases, with 17 bases between the two germline ends. The CDR3 runs to 14 residues. The CDR3, as DNA: TGTGCCAGCAGTCCCCGGGACTCAAGGGGGACCCAGTACTTC. Translated: CASSPRDSRGTQYF.

In its sample, this clonotype was seen many times. V is TRBV30 and J is TRBJ1-1; D gene unclear. The CDR3 contains 13 residues. The V end was cut by 0 bases, the J end by 1 base, with 6 bases between. Germline V gene data show CDR1 as GTSNPN and CDR2 as SVGIG (reference sequence). The CDR3 region is CAWSVQSNTEAFF. For the CDR3, the DNA is TGTGCCTGGAGTGTACAATCGAACACTGAAGCTTTCTTT.

This sequence joins TRBV4-3 and TRBJ2-1; no clear D. V shed 0 bases and J shed 8 bases, with 20 bases lying between them. CDR1 is LGHNA and CDR2 is YSLEER in the germline V gene. The CDR3 loop spans 17 amino acids. This CDR3 is CASSQEPRLFSFDEQFF. In DNA form, the CDR3 reads TGCGCCAGCAGCCAAGAACCCAGATTATTCAGTTTTGATGAGCAGTTCTTC.

In its sample, this clonotype was seen many times. V gene TRBV6-1 combines with J gene TRBJ1-1; a possible D gene is TRBD1 (6 bases). CDR1 is MNHNS and CDR2 is SASEGT in the germline V gene. The CDR3 is 14 amino acids. The V gene lost 7 bases and the J gene lost 0 bases, with 12 bases spanning the gap. As DNA, the CDR3 is TGTGCCAGCAAGGACAGCGGCATGAACACTGAAGCTTTCTTT. It codes for CASKDSGMNTEAFF.

There are many counts of this clonotype. The chain links TRBV20-1 to TRBJ2-7; possibly TRBD1 for D (5 bases). Looked up from germline, CDR1 is DFQATT and CDR2 is SNEGSKA (reference sequence). The CDR3 runs to 12 residues. Trimming cost V 3 bases and J 3 bases, with 9 bases left between them. The CDR3 nucleotides read TGCAGTGCTAGCTTCCAGGGCTACGAGCAGTACTTC. Amino acid sequence: CSASFQGYEQYF.

The table lists this clonotype with many counts. The gene calls are TRBV9 and TRBJ2-1; 9 bases map to TRBD2. V was clipped by 4 bases and J by 7 bases; unmatched bases: 9. The CDR3 consists of 15 residues. Germline V gene data show CDR1 as SGDLS and CDR2 as YYNGEE. CDR3 DNA: TGTGCCAGCAGCCTGACTAGCGGAGCTGGGAATGAGCAGTTCTTC. It codes for CASSLTSGAGNEQFF. Full variable domain (rest looked up from reference TRBV9 and TRBJ2-1): DSGVTQTPKHLITATGQRVTLRCSPRSGDLSVYWYQQSLDQGLQFLIQYYNGEERAKGNILERFSAQQFPDLHSELNLSSLELGDSALYFCASSLTSGAGNEQFFGPGTRLTVL.

This clonotype occurred many times. The CDR3 reads CSASRGINTEAFF. The CDR3 DNA reads TGCAGTGCTAGTCGGGGAATTAACACTGAAGCTTTCTTT. V usage is TRBV20-1 and J usage is TRBJ1-1; D is uncertain. V dropped 3 bases and J dropped 2 bases, with 10 bases sitting between them. CDR3 length equals 13 residues. The germline V gene encodes CDR1 DFQATT and CDR2 SNEGSKA (reference sequence).

This clonotype appeared many times. This rearrangement joins TRBV20-1 to TRBJ2-1, with unresolved D. Germline CDR1 is DFQATT and CDR2 is SNEGSKA (reference sequence). V was trimmed by 4 bases and J by 7 bases, leaving 11 bases between them. This CDR3 comprises 12 residues. CDR3 amino acids: CSAIAYQNEQFF. CDR3 coding DNA: TGCAGTGCTATTGCCTACCAGAATGAGCAGTTCTTC.

This clonotype was seen many times. The J gene is TRBJ2-5, the V gene TRBV7-2; TRBD2 matches at 8 bases. V was pared by 3 bases and J by 5 bases, with 14 bases of the junction left unmatched. The CDR3 sequence is 17 residues long. Germline lookup yields CDR1 SGHTA and CDR2 FQGNSA. CDR3 region: CASSFLAAGVIRETQYF. The DNA for the CDR3 is TGTGCCAGCAGCTTTCTTGCAGCGGGAGTAATAAGGGAGACCCAGTACTTC.

There are a few counts of this clonotype. The chain combines TRBV7-9 with TRBJ2-5, with 8 nucleotides matching TRBD1. The CDR3 loop spans 15 amino acids. J gave up 0 bases and V 6 bases, and 6 bases lay outside the gene matches. Germline V lookup: CDR1 SEHNR, CDR2 FQNEAQ (reference sequence). The CDR3 DNA reads as TGTGCCAGCAGTGGACAGGGTGATTACCAAGAGACCCAGTACTTC. It specifies CASSGQGDYQETQYF.

The V call is TRBV15, the J call TRBJ2-7, with a tentative D call TRBD1 (6 bases). Germline V lookup: CDR1 LNHNV, CDR2 YYDKDF (reference sequence). This CDR3 is built from 23 residues. The CDR3 sequence: CVILGENILRTVPGVSFSYEQYF. CDR3 DNA sequence: TGTGTGATCTTGGGGGAAAACATCCTGAGGACAGTGCCTGGAGTTTCTTTCTCCTACGAGCAGTACTTC.

The chain is built from TRBV3-1 and TRBJ2-1; 7 positions agree with TRBD1. The CDR3 extends over 15 amino acids. The germline V gene encodes CDR1 LGHDT and CDR2 YNNKEL (reference sequence). V trimming: 7 bases; J trimming: 5 bases; junction bases outside the gene matches: 11. The CDR3 nucleotides read TGTGCCAGCACCAAGCAGGGGGACCGCAACAATGAGCAGTTCTTC. It encodes CASTKQGDRNNEQFF.